Listed below are T cell receptor beta chains from one sample, sequenced in a study of blood T cells in healthy people across ages. TCRdb itself ran the 5' RACE reads through MiXCR, one entry per CDR3 protein. Of 650,000 to 700,000 distinct CDR3 sequences in the sample, over 40% were seen once. What was sequenced was blood. The receptors were sampled from a woman of 80 years or more in good health. Both conserved end residues are part of each CDR3. The D gene is left open where the match is weak. Clone size appears in some rows only: once, few, many, or a class for an expanded clone.

TRBJ2-7 TRBD1 NA TRBV20-1 CSARGPRDRAYEQYF TGCAGTGCTAGAGGTCCCCGGGACAGGGCTTACGAGCAGTACTTC
TRBJ2-1 TRBD2 many TRBV11-1 CASRLAAYNEQFF TGTGCCAGCAGACTAGCGGCCTACAATGAGCAGTTCTTC
TRBJ2-4 TRBD2 many TRBV7-9 CASSLVGSSGGSAKNIQYF TGTGCCAGCAGCTTAGTTGGATCTAGCGGGGGGTCTGCCAAAAACATTCAGTACTTC
TRBJ2-7 TRBD2 NA TRBV3-1 CASSRSLLAAQNSYNEQYF TGTGCCAGCAGCCGTTCCCTACTAGCGGCTCAAAACTCCTACAATGAGCAGTACTTC
TRBJ2-7 NA NA TRBV7-6 CASSLVPGDFYEQYF TGTGCCAGCAGCTTAGTCCCAGGTGATTTTTACGAGCAGTACTTC
TRBJ2-5 TRBD2 NA TRBV4-1 CASSQDSTSGTQKTQYF TGCGCCAGCAGCCAAGATAGTACTAGCGGGACGCAAAAGACCCAGTACTTC
TRBJ1-1 NA NA TRBV28 CASQTYRGTEAFF TGTGCCAGCCAGACCTACCGCGGCACTGAAGCTTTCTTT
TRBJ2-7 TRBD2 NA TRBV11-2 CASSSPGTIYEQYF TGTGCCAGCAGCTCCCCCGGGACTATATACGAGCAGTACTTC
TRBJ2-1 NA NA TRBV18 CASSRSSSVPGHEQFF TGTGCCAGCTCACGATCGTCTAGCGTCCCAGGGCATGAGCAGTTCTTC
TRBJ2-7 TRBD1 NA TRBV5-5 CASSLGGTGNPEQYF TGTGCCAGCAGCTTGGGTGGGACAGGGAACCCCGAGCAGTACTTC
TRBJ2-5 NA NA TRBV29-1 CSVEGAGSYETQYF TGCAGCGTTGAAGGGGCGGGTTCTTACGAGACCCAGTACTTC
TRBJ1-5 NA NA TRBV15 CATSRSGAHQPQHF TGTGCCACCAGCAGGTCAGGGGCTCACCAGCCCCAGCATTTT
TRBJ1-5 NA NA TRBV12-3/TRBV12-4 CASSVGRTQPQHF TGTGCCAGCAGTGTAGGACGGACTCAGCCCCAGCATTTT
TRBJ2-7 TRBD2 few TRBV7-2 CASSLYGGSVSYEQYF TGTGCCAGCAGCTTATATGGCGGGAGCGTTTCCTACGAGCAGTACTTC
TRBJ2-1 TRBD1 few TRBV4-1 CASSRTGGNEQFF TGCGCCAGCAGCCGTACAGGGGGCAATGAGCAGTTCTTC
TRBJ2-6 TRBD2 NA TRBV2 CASSLSGGSSGANVLTF TGTGCCAGCAGCCTAAGCGGGGGGAGCTCTGGGGCCAACGTCCTGACTTTC